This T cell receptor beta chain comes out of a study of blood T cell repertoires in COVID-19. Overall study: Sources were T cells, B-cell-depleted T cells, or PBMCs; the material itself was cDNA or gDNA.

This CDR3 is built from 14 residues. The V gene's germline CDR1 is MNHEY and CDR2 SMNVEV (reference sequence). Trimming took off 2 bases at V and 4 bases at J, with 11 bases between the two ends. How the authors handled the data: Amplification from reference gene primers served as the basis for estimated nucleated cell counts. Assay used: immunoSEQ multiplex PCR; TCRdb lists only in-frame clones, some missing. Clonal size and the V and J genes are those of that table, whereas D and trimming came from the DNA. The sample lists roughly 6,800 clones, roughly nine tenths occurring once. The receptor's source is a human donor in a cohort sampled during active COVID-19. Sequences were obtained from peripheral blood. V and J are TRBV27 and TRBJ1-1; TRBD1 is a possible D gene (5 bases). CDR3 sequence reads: CASSLVAGITEAFF. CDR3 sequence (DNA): TGTGCCAGCAGTTTAGTGGCAGGGATCACTGAAGCTTTCTTT.